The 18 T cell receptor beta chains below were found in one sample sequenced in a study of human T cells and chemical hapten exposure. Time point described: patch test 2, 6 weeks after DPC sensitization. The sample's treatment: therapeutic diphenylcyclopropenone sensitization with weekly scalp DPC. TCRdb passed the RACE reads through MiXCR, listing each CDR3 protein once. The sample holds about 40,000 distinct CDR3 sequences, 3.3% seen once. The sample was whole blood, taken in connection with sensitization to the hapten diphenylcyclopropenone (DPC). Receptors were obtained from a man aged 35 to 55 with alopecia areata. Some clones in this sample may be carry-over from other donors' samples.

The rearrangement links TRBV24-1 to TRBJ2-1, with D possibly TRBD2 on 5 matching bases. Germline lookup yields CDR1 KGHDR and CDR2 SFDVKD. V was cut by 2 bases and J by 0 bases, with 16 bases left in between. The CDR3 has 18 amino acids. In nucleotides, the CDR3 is TGTGCCACCAGTGATTCATTCCCAGGACTGAGCTCCTACAATGAGCAGTTCTTC. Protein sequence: CATSDSFPGLSSYNEQFF.

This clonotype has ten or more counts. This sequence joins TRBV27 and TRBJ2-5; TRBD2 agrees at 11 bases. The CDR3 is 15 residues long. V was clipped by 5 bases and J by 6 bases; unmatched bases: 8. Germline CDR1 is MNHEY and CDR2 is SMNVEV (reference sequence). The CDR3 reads CASSPFSGRAQTQYF. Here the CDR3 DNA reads TGTGCCAGCAGTCCCTTTAGCGGGAGGGCGCAGACCCAGTACTTC.

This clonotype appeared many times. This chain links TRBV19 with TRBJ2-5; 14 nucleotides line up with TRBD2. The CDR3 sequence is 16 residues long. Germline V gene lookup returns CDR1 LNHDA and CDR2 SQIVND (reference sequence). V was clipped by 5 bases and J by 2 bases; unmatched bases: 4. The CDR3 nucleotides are TGTGCCAGTAGTTCGGGGACTAGCGGGAGTCAAGAGACCCAGTACTTC. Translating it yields CASSSGTSGSQETQYF.

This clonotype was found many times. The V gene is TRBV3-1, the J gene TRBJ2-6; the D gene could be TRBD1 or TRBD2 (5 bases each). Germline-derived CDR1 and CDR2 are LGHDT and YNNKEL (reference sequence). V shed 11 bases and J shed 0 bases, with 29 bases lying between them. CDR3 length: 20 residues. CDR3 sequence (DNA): TGTGCCTCCATAGGGGACGGCGGGCTTAAGGTGGGCTCTGGGGCCAACGTCCTGACTTTC. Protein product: CASIGDGGLKVGSGANVLTF.

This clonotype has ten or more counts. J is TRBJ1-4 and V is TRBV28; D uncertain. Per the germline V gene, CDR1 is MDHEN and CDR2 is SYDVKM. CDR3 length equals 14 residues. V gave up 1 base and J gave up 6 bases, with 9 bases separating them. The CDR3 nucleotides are TGTGCCAGCAGTTTATTCTACCAGGATGAAAAACTGTTTTTT. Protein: CASSLFYQDEKLFF.

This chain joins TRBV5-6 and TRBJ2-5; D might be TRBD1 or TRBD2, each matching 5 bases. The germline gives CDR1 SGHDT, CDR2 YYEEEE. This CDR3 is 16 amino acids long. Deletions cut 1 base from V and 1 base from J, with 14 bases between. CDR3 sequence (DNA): TGTGCCAGCAGCTTGTTCCGGGGCGCTTCCCAAGAGACCCAGTACTTC. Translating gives CASSLFRGASQETQYF.

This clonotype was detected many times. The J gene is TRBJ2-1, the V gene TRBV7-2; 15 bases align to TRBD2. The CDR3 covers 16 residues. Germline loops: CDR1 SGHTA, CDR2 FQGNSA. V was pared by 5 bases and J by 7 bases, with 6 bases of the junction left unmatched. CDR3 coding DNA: TGTGCCAGCAGCCCAGGGGGACTAGCGGGAGGAAATGAGCAGTTCTTC. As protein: CASSPGGLAGGNEQFF.

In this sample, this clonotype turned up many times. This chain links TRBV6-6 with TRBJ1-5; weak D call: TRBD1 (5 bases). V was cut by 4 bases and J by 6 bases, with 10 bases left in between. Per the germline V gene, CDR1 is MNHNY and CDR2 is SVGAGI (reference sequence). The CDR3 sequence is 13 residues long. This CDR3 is CASSFGDRQPQHF. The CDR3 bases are TGTGCCAGCAGTTTCGGGGACCGTCAGCCCCAGCATTTT.

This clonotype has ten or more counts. The CDR3 loop reads CASSKAAGTSGRAFHEQFF. For the CDR3, the DNA is TGTGCCAGCAGCAAAGCGGCCGGGACTAGCGGGAGGGCCTTCCATGAGCAGTTCTTC. J is TRBJ2-1 and V is TRBV21-1; the table's D call of TRBD2 was not tested on the DNA. TRBV21-1 is classified as a pseudogene. The CDR3 is 19 amino acids.

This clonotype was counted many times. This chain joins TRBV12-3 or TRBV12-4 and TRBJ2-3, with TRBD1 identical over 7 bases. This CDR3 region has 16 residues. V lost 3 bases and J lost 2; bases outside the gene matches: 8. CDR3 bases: TGTGCCAGCAGTTTTGGACAGGACTTTATCACAGATACGCAGTATTTT. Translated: CASSFGQDFITDTQYF.

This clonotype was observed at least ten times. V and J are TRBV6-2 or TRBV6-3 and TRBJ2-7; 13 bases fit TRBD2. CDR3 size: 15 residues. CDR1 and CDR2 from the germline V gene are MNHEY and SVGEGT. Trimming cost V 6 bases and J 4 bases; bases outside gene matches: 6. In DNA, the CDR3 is TGTGCCAGCAGGCCCGGGACTAGCGGGATTTACGAGCAGTACTTC. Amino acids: CASRPGTSGIYEQYF.

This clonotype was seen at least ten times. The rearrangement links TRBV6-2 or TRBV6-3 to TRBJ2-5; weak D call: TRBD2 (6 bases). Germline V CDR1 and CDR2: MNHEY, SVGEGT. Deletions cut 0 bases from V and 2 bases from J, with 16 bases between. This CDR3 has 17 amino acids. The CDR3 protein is CASSYSRTTGLQETQYF. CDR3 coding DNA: TGTGCCAGCAGTTACTCGAGGACCACCGGACTACAAGAGACCCAGTACTTC.

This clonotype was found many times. CDR3 in amino acids: CALDSGANVLTF. In DNA form, the CDR3 reads TGTGCCTTAGATTCTGGGGCCAACGTCCTGACTTTC. This chain joins TRBV30 and TRBJ2-6; D gene unclear. With 7 bases removed from V and 1 base from J, the gap between germline ends came to 5 bases. CDR1 GTSNPN and CDR2 SVGIG come from the germline V gene (reference sequence). The CDR3 is 12 residues long.

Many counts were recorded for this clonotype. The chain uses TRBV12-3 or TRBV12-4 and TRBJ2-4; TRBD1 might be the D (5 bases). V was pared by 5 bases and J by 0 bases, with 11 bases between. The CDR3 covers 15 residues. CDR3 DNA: TGTGCCAGCAGTCCAGGACACTCAGCCAAAAACATTCAGTACTTC. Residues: CASSPGHSAKNIQYF.

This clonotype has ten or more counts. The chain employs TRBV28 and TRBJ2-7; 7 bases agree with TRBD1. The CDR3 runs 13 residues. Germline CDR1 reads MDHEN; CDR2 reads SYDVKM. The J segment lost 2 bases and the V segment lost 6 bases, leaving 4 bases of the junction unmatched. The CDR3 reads CASRDRVTYEQYF. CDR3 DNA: TGTGCCAGCAGAGACAGGGTTACCTACGAGCAGTACTTC. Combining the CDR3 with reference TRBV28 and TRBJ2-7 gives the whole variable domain DVKVTQSSRYLVKRTGEKVFLECVQDMDHENMFWYRQDPGLGLRLIYFSYDVKMKEKGDIPEGYSVSREKKERFSLILESASTNQTSMYLCASRDRVTYEQYFGPGTRLTVT.

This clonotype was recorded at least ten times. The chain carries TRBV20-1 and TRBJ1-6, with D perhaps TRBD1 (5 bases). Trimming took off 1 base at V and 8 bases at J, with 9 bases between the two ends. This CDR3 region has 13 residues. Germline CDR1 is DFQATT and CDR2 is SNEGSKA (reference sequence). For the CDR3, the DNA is TGCAGTGCTAGAGGGGGCGGATATTCACCCCTCCACTTT. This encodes CSARGGGYSPLHF.

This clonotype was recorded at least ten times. DNA of the CDR3: TGTGCCAGCAGCTTACATCAGGGGAGTTGGGGCGAGCAGTACTTC. Residues: CASSLHQGSWGEQYF. The chain employs TRBV7-2 and TRBJ2-7, with D maybe TRBD1 (6 bases). The CDR3 is 15 residues long. The V gene lost 2 bases and the J gene lost 6 bases, with 17 bases spanning the gap. The germline V gene has CDR1 SGHTA and CDR2 FQGNSA.

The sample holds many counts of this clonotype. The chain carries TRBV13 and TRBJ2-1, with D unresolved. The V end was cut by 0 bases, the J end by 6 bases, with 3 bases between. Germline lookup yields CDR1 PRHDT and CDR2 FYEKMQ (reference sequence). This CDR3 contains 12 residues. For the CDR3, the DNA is TGTGCCAGCAGCTTAGGTAGCAATGAGCAGTTCTTC. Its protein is CASSLGSNEQFF.